The 12 T cell receptor beta chains presented below share a single source sample, sequenced in a study of OX40 agonist ivuxolimab in advanced cancers. Assay: immunoSEQ multiplex PCR; the TCRdb copy retains only in-frame clones and omits some. This sample has fewer than 45,000 clones; approximately 90% occur once, and the top ten carry around an eighth. The material was CD4+ or CD8+ T cells sorted from blood, obtained in a trial of the OX40 agonist ivuxolimab. Every receptor here comes from an adult with an advanced solid tumor such as melanoma, head and neck, liver or kidney cancer.

This CDR3 reads CASSLVETGGYGYTF. The CDR3 DNA reads as TGTGCCAGCAGCTTGGTAGAGACAGGGGGCTATGGCTACACCTTC. The chain links TRBV5-6 to TRBJ1-2; 9 bases agree with TRBD1. The CDR3 runs 15 residues. V shed 0 bases, J shed 4 bases, and the junction held 4 bases outside the gene matches. Germline assignment: CDR1 SGHDT and CDR2 YYEEEE. Complete variable domain (other parts from reference TRBV5-6 and TRBJ1-2): DAGVTQSPTHLIKTRGQQVTLRCSPKSGHDTVSWYQQALGQGPQFIFQYYEEEERQRGNFPDRFSGHQFPNYSSELNVNALLLGDSALYLCASSLVETGGYGYTFGSGTRLTVV.

The V call is TRBV27, the J call TRBJ2-2, with D hard to call. V lost 1 base to trimming and J lost 5 bases, with 8 bases between them. This CDR3 is 14 amino acids long. Per the germline V gene, CDR1 is MNHEY and CDR2 is SMNVEV (reference sequence). CDR3 in amino acids: CASSLLAETGELFF. The CDR3 nucleotides read TGTGCCAGCAGTTTATTGGCGGAAACCGGGGAGCTGTTTTTT.

The genes are TRBV27 and TRBJ2-2; no clear D. Looked up from germline, CDR1 is MNHEY and CDR2 is SMNVEV (reference sequence). V lost 10 bases and J lost 7, with 16 bases in between. There are 13 residues in the CDR3. The CDR3 region is CAIRIPIGGELFF. CDR3 DNA sequence: TGTGCCATCAGGATTCCTATTGGCGGGGAGCTGTTTTTT.

In this sample, this clone turned up once. V is TRBV19 and J is TRBJ2-1; possibly TRBD1 or TRBD2 for D (5 bases each). With 6 bases removed from V and 3 bases from J, the gap between germline ends came to 15 bases. There are 15 residues in the CDR3. CDR1 and CDR2 from the germline V gene are LNHDA and SQIVND (reference sequence). In DNA form, the CDR3 reads TGTGCCAGTAGCCCCGAGGGGAACTTCTACAATGAGCAGTTCTTC. The encoded protein is CASSPEGNFYNEQFF.

The chain employs TRBV4-1 and TRBJ1-2; D is unresolved. CDR3 length: 17 amino acids. Germline CDR1 reads MGHRA; CDR2 reads YSYEKL. V shed 4 bases and J shed 3 bases, with 21 bases lying between them. CDR3 residues: CASSRKAFLSRYYGYTF. Written as DNA, the CDR3 is TGCGCCAGCAGCCGTAAGGCTTTTTTAAGCAGATACTATGGCTACACCTTC.

This clone was seen only a few times. V is TRBV19 and J is TRBJ2-7, with D maybe TRBD1 (6 bases). The V end was cut by 5 bases, the J end by 2 bases, with 10 bases between. From germline, CDR1 is LNHDA and CDR2 SQIVND (reference sequence). This CDR3 has 13 residues. CDR3 residues: CASSVGGPYEQYF. DNA for the CDR3: TGTGCCAGTAGTGTAGGGGGTCCCTACGAGCAGTACTTC.

The rearrangement uses TRBV2 and TRBJ2-5; D remains unclear. The CDR3 sequence is 12 residues long. Germline lookup yields CDR1 SNHLY and CDR2 FYNNEI. V lost 8 bases and J 4 bases, leaving 11 bases between the germline ends. Here the CDR3 reads CASSGSPETQYF. CDR3 sequence (DNA): TGTGCCAGCTCCGGATCGCCAGAGACCCAGTACTTC.

The table lists this clone with a count of one. This chain links TRBV7-8 with TRBJ1-2, with D unresolved. From germline, CDR1 is SGHVS and CDR2 FQNEAQ. This CDR3 region has 13 residues. Deletions cut 5 bases from V and 8 bases from J, with 15 bases between. CDR3 loop: CASSLGLDQGYTF. DNA for the CDR3: TGTGCCAGCAGCCTGGGGTTAGACCAAGGCTACACCTTC.

CDR3 bases: TGTGCCAGTAGGAGGGCCGAGAACACTGAAGCTTTCTTT. It translates to CASRRAENTEAFF. The chain links TRBV2 to TRBJ1-1; D remains unclear. This CDR3 has 13 residues. Trimming cost V 9 bases and J 1 base, with 12 bases left between them. Germline CDR1 reads SNHLY; CDR2 reads FYNNEI.

CDR3 loop: CASSFGQGVNNEQFF. The CDR3 nucleotides read TGTGCCAGCAGCTTCGGACAGGGGGTAAACAATGAGCAGTTCTTC. The chain links TRBV11-2 to TRBJ2-1; 10 nucleotides align to TRBD1. Per the germline V gene, CDR1 is SGHAT and CDR2 is FQNNGV. V was pared by 3 bases and J by 5 bases, with 4 bases of the junction left unmatched. The CDR3 extends over 15 amino acids.

This clone occurred once. The chain carries TRBV29-1 and TRBJ1-2, with 8 bases fitting TRBD1. This CDR3 contains 17 residues. Looked up from germline, CDR1 is SQVTM and CDR2 is ANQGSEA. Germline trimming cut 0 bases from V and 2 bases from J; bases unmatched to any gene: 11. This CDR3 is CSVEEWDRSFLNYGYTF. CDR3 nucleotide sequence: TGCAGCGTTGAAGAGTGGGACAGGAGTTTTTTAAACTATGGCTACACCTTC.

CDR3 nucleotide sequence: TGCGCCAGCAGCCAAGAAGCCGTAACCTCTGGAAACACCATATATTTT. Amino acid sequence: CASSQEAVTSGNTIYF. The J gene is TRBJ1-3, the V gene TRBV4-1; D remains ambiguous. The CDR3 loop spans 16 amino acids. Trimming shortened V by 0 bases and J by 0 bases, and 9 bases separated the two germline ends. Per germline, CDR1 MGHRA and CDR2 YSYEKL.